What follows are 22 T cell receptor beta chains derived from one specimen sequenced in a study of shared clonotypes between healthy human individuals. Sequencing was performed with immunoSEQ multiplex PCR; in TCRdb, only in-frame clones are kept and a portion is missing. The data hold around 2.5 million clones, with approximately 94% observed a single time. Sequenced: naive CD4+ T cells from PBMCs. Subset noted: CD45RA+ positively selected. The receptors originated from a man aged 18 to 35 in good health. Some clones in this sample may be carry-over from other donors' samples.

This clone was observed once. The chain carries TRBV6-5 and TRBJ2-1; the match to TRBD2 covers 7 bases. This CDR3 has 16 residues. Looked up from germline, CDR1 is MNHEY and CDR2 is SVGAGI. V trimming: 2 bases; J trimming: 4 bases; junction bases outside the gene matches: 8. The CDR3 DNA reads as TGTGCCAGCAGTTACAGGGCTAGCGGCCGATACAATGAGCAGTTCTTC. Protein sequence: CASSYRASGRYNEQFF.

The rearrangement joins TRBV6-5 to TRBJ2-1, with D possibly TRBD2 on 5 matching bases. The CDR3 spans 15 residues. Germline CDR1 MNHEY, CDR2 SVGAGI. V lost 2 bases and J 5 bases, leaving 13 bases between the germline ends. The CDR3 DNA is TGTGCCAGCAGTTACGGCAGATGGGAGAACAATGAGCAGTTCTTC. It codes for CASSYGRWENNEQFF.

The rearrangement links TRBV2 to TRBJ2-5, with 9 bases matching TRBD2. Germline assignment: CDR1 SNHLY and CDR2 FYNNEI. V dropped 2 bases and J dropped 4; count of bases not matched to a gene: 8. The CDR3 loop spans 16 amino acids. The CDR3 reads CASSELFELAGETQYF. CDR3 in DNA: TGTGCCAGCAGTGAATTGTTTGAACTAGCGGGAGAGACCCAGTACTTC.

The rearrangement joins TRBV19 to TRBJ1-5, with 8 bases that match TRBD1. The V gene's germline CDR1 is LNHDA and CDR2 SQIVND (reference sequence). This CDR3 contains 11 residues. The ends lost 6 bases at V and 15 bases at J; junction bases unmatched: 7. CDR3 in DNA: TGTGCCAGTAGCCGACAGGGGCGGCGGCATTTT. Residues: CASSRQGRRHF.

This sequence joins TRBV2 and TRBJ2-1; TRBD1 might be the D (7 bases). The germline CDR1 and CDR2 sequences are SNHLY and FYNNEI. V was trimmed by 6 bases and J by 8 bases, leaving 17 bases between them. The CDR3 spans 14 residues. Here the CDR3 reads CASSSFTGEDEQFF. The CDR3 nucleotides read TGTGCCAGCAGCTCCTTCACAGGGGAGGATGAGCAGTTCTTC.

The rearrangement uses TRBV6-5 and TRBJ1-5; D is possibly TRBD1 (5 bases). The CDR3 totals 15 residues. Trimming removed 6 bases from V and 3 bases from J, with 15 bases in between. Germline CDR1 and CDR2: MNHEY and SVGAGI. Here the CDR3 reads CASRNVRVPNQPQHF. Written as DNA, the CDR3 is TGTGCCAGCAGAAACGTCAGGGTTCCCAATCAGCCCCAGCATTTT.

Points on this clone: The same CDR3 is also encoded by other DNA sequences in this sample. The V call is TRBV9, the J call TRBJ2-1, with 7 bases matching TRBD2. Germline V lookup: CDR1 SGDLS, CDR2 YYNGEE. Unmatched junction bases numbered 7, after V lost 2 bases and J lost 2 bases. The CDR3 spans 16 residues. The CDR3 DNA follows: TGTGCCAGCAGCGTGGGAGGTCTAGCGGCCTACAATGAGCAGTTCTTC. Translation gives CASSVGGLAAYNEQFF.

The rearrangement links TRBV9 to TRBJ1-5; D might be TRBD1 (6 bases). In germline, CDR1 is SGDLS, CDR2 YYNGEE. The CDR3 runs 14 residues. Trimming cost V 4 bases and J 9 bases, with 17 bases left between them. CDR3 protein: CASSQGQSIPPQHF. The CDR3 DNA sequence: TGTGCCAGCAGCCAAGGACAGTCGATCCCGCCCCAGCATTTT.

This chain uses TRBV18 with TRBJ1-1, with D possibly matching TRBD1 (6 bases). The germline V gene encodes CDR1 KGHSH and CDR2 LQKENI. This CDR3 has 14 residues. Between the trimmed V and J ends, which lost 2 bases and 1 base, there was a span of 8 bases. The CDR3 DNA is TGTGCCAGCTCACCAGCAGGGGCGAACACTGAAGCTTTCTTT. Translated, it gives CASSPAGANTEAFF.

The DNA of the CDR3 is TGTGCCAGCAGCCCACTTGAGCCTAGCGGGAGGCAAGTGGAAGAGACCCAGTACTTC. Translated: CASSPLEPSGRQVEETQYF. This chain connects TRBV11-2 to TRBJ2-5; 11 bases map to TRBD2. Germline values: CDR1 SGHAT, CDR2 FQNNGV. The V segment lost 5 bases and the J segment 3 bases; nucleotides outside the gene matches: 17. CDR3 length equals 19 residues.

The CDR3 sequence is CASSLERGQGNYEQYF. The CDR3 DNA reads TGTGCCAGCAGCTTAGAGCGGGGACAGGGGAACTACGAGCAGTACTTC. The chain employs TRBV11-3 and TRBJ2-7, with 10 bases that match TRBD1. The J segment lost 3 bases and the V segment lost 0 bases, leaving 5 bases of the junction unmatched. This CDR3 is built from 16 residues. Germline V gene sequence: CDR1 SGHNT, CDR2 YENEEA.

Comments on this clone: This same CDR3 is encoded by further DNA sequences in the sample. J is TRBJ2-1 and V is TRBV7-2; 10 bases agree with TRBD2. After removal of 2 bases from V and 3 bases from J, the junction contained 1 base not matched to a gene. CDR1 SGHTA and CDR2 FQGNSA come from the germline V gene. The CDR3 is 15 amino acids. For the CDR3, the DNA is TGTGCCAGCAGCTTACTAGCGGGAGTCTACAATGAGCAGTTCTTC. Its translation: CASSLLAGVYNEQFF.

The V and J genes are TRBV6-1 and TRBJ2-7; maybe TRBD1 (8 bases). V lost 0 bases to trimming and J lost 6 bases, with 12 bases between them. CDR1 and CDR2 (germline): MNHNS, SASEGT. This CDR3 is 14 amino acids long. Here the CDR3 reads CASSEATGGGEQYF. CDR3 nucleotides: TGTGCCAGCAGTGAAGCCACAGGGGGGGGCGAGCAGTACTTC.

The CDR3 nucleotides are TGTGCCAGCTCCCCGGGACTAGCGGGAATCCGCGGTTGGACAGATACGCAGTATTTT. Residues: CASSPGLAGIRGWTDTQYF. The rearrangement uses TRBV28 and TRBJ2-3; TRBD2 agrees at 13 bases. The germline gives CDR1 MDHEN, CDR2 SYDVKM. Trimming cost V 8 bases and J 3 bases; bases outside gene matches: 17. The CDR3 loop spans 19 amino acids.

The chain carries TRBV5-1 and TRBJ2-5; D gene ambiguous. Between the trimmed V and J ends, which lost 0 bases and 5 bases, there was a span of 8 bases. The CDR3 consists of 13 residues. Germline CDR1 is SGHRS and CDR2 is YFSETQ. The CDR3 region is CASSLGIDETQYF. CDR3 sequence (DNA): TGCGCCAGCAGCTTGGGGATAGACGAGACCCAGTACTTC.

The rearrangement joins TRBV29-1 to TRBJ1-1; D is possibly TRBD1 (5 bases). The CDR3 loop spans 16 amino acids. Germline values: CDR1 SQVTM, CDR2 ANQGSEA. V was clipped by 7 bases and J by 11 bases, with 32 bases between them. DNA for the CDR3: TGCAGCGCTGCTTATCTTACCGGGACGGGACCGGTTGGCGCTTTCTTT. Its protein is CSAAYLTGTGPVGAFF. Supplemented by reference TRBV29-1 and TRBJ1-1, the full variable domain reads SAVISQKPSRDICQRGTSLTIQCQVDSQVTMMFWYRQQPGQSLTLIATANQGSEATYESGFVIDKFPISRPNLTFSTLTVSNMSPEDSSIYLCSAAYLTGTGPVGAFFGQGTRLTVV.

The chain recombines TRBV11-2 with TRBJ1-2, with TRBD1 as a possible D gene (5 bases). This CDR3 region has 13 residues. The germline gives CDR1 SGHAT, CDR2 FQNNGV. The V gene lost 2 bases and the J gene lost 8 bases, with 12 bases spanning the gap. CDR3 in amino acids: CASSLSGAVGYTF. In nucleotides, the CDR3 is TGTGCCAGCAGCTTAAGCGGGGCGGTAGGCTACACCTTC.

This chain joins TRBV9 and TRBJ2-3; D is uncertain. CDR3 size: 13 residues. Per germline, CDR1 SGDLS and CDR2 YYNGEE. Trimming took off 3 bases at V and 4 bases at J, with 9 bases between the two ends. CDR3 protein: CASSASRADTQYF. CDR3 DNA sequence: TGTGCCAGCAGCGCATCAAGGGCAGATACGCAGTATTTT.

The V and J genes are TRBV27 and TRBJ2-5; TRBD2 matches at 7 bases. Germline CDR1 MNHEY, CDR2 SMNVEV (reference sequence). With 5 bases clipped from V and 5 bases from J, the junction kept 5 bases outside the gene matches. This CDR3 contains 13 residues. The CDR3 loop reads CASSPIGGETQYF. CDR3 nucleotide sequence: TGTGCCAGCAGTCCCATCGGGGGGGAGACCCAGTACTTC.

The chain couples TRBV30 to TRBJ2-7; D unclear. Germline assignment: CDR1 GTSNPN and CDR2 SVGIG (reference sequence). The CDR3 consists of 11 residues. V was pared by 2 bases and J by 4 bases, with 6 bases between. The DNA for the CDR3 is TGTGCCTGGAGTTTCGTGTACGAGCAGTACTTC. Translating it yields CAWSFVYEQYF. Supplemented by reference TRBV30 and TRBJ2-7, the full variable domain reads SQTIHQWPATLVQPVGSPLSLECTVEGTSNPNLYWYRQAAGRGLQLLFYSVGIGQISSEVPQNLSASRPQDRQFILSSKKLLLSDSGFYLCAWSFVYEQYFGPGTRLTVT.

The J gene is TRBJ1-2, the V gene TRBV28, with 8 bases aligning to TRBD1. Trimming cost V 4 bases and J 6 bases; bases outside gene matches: 7. The CDR3 is 14 amino acids. Germline loops: CDR1 MDHEN, CDR2 SYDVKM. In nucleotides, the CDR3 is TGTGCCAGCAGTTGGACAGGGAAGGGGGATGGCTACACCTTC. Amino acid sequence: CASSWTGKGDGYTF.

V is TRBV5-6 and J is TRBJ2-3, with TRBD2 matching 14 bases. Per germline, CDR1 SGHDT and CDR2 YYEEEE. V lost 0 bases and J lost 6; bases outside the gene matches: 12. The CDR3 spans 19 residues. CDR3: CASSLVARLAGGPRDTQYF. Here the CDR3 DNA reads TGTGCCAGCAGCTTGGTGGCCCGACTAGCGGGAGGGCCAAGGGATACGCAGTATTTT. Looking up the rest from reference TRBV5-6 and TRBJ2-3 gives the full variable domain: DAGVTQSPTHLIKTRGQQVTLRCSPKSGHDTVSWYQQALGQGPQFIFQYYEEEERQRGNFPDRFSGHQFPNYSSELNVNALLLGDSALYLCASSLVARLAGGPRDTQYFGPGTRLTVL.